This TCR beta chain was found in a study of cytomegalovirus exposure and HLA in healthy donors. General study findings and limits: Three CMV-associated chains proved CMV antigen-specific in vitro. Previous analysis showed most TCR beta V segments were productive about 87% or about 30% of the time. The study reported that TCR beta sequences accurately predicted HLA-A and HLA-B alleles in most subjects.

The CDR3 is 14 residues long. Germline lookup yields CDR1 GTSNPN and CDR2 SVGIG (reference sequence). With 1 base clipped from V and 4 bases from J, the junction kept 4 bases outside the gene matches. PCR was performed using 60 Vbeta and 13 Jbeta primers. Data came from immunoSEQ multiplex PCR; TCRdb stores just in-frame clones and leaves some out. Here the sample spans more than 150,000 clones, about 77% being singletons. For this clone: What it recognizes is unknown.

V usage is TRBV30 and J usage is TRBJ1-2, with TRBD1 matching over 9 bases. This receptor was obtained from a woman aged 25 to 39 in good health and CMV-seropositive. The sample taken for sequencing was PBMCs. CDR3 nucleotide sequence: TGTGCCTGGAGTGGACAGGGGGATGGCTATGGCTACACCTTC. This gives the protein CAWSGQGDGYGYTF.